A selection of T cell receptor beta chains follows, all from one sample in a study of OX40 agonist ivuxolimab in advanced cancers. Assay: immunoSEQ multiplex PCR; the TCRdb copy retains only in-frame clones and omits some. The sample comprises some 86,000 clones, 90% of which are singletons, and less than 0.35% rests with the top ten. The input for sequencing was CD4+ or CD8+ T cells sorted from blood, taken in a trial of the OX40 agonist ivuxolimab. These receptors were obtained from an adult with an advanced solid tumor such as melanoma, head and neck, liver or kidney cancer. Each CDR3 is given with its conserved first and last residue. D genes are given only for firm matches. The listing skips clone size in some rows; elsewhere it reads once, few, many or a size class.

>NA|TRBJ2-3|NA|TRBV7-9
TGTGCCAGCAGCTTGCAGGGGGGGACCACAGATACGCAGTATTTT
CASSLQGGTTDTQYF
>NA|TRBJ1-1|NA|TRBV6-6
TGTGCCAGCAGTTTAGGCCAGGTGAACACTGAAGCTTTCTTT
CASSLGQVNTEAFF
>NA|TRBJ1-5|NA|TRBV6-6
TGTGCCAGCAGTTACGGCGGTCAAGGGGCCCAGCATTTT
CASSYGGQGAQHF
>NA|TRBJ1-5|NA|TRBV7-7
TGTGCTAGCAGTCCTGTTCAGGGTTTGGGGCAGCCCCAGCATTTT
CASSPVQGLGQPQHF
>TRBD1|TRBJ2-5|few|TRBV28
TGTGCCAGCAGCCCTAGACAGGGGCATAGGGAGACCCAGTACTTC
CASSPRQGHRETQYF
>NA|TRBJ1-2|NA|TRBV7-2
TGTGCCAGCAGCCGAGGGACCGTTTTTGGCTACACCTTC
CASSRGTVFGYTF
>NA|TRBJ2-7|NA|TRBV7-9
TGTGCCAGCAGCTCCTTAGCCGGCGAGCAGTACTTC
CASSSLAGEQYF
>NA|TRBJ2-2|NA|TRBV10-3
TGTGCCATCAGCTACACCGGGGAGCTGTTTTTT
CAISYTGELFF
>TRBD1|TRBJ1-1|NA|TRBV18
TGTGCCAGCTCAACCCGACAGGGAGGGATGAACACTGAAGCTTTCTTT
CASSTRQGGMNTEAFF
>TRBD1|TRBJ1-6|NA|TRBV7-8
TGTGCCAGCAGCTTAGTCAGGGGGCGAGGAGGTTCACCCCTCCACTTT
CASSLVRGRGGSPLHF
>TRBD1|TRBJ2-3|NA|TRBV18
TGTGCCAGCTCACCATCGACAGGGGGGGTGGATACGCAGTATTTT
CASSPSTGGVDTQYF
>NA|TRBJ1-1|NA|TRBV6-1
TGTGCCAGCAGTGAAATTGCAGGGAGTGAAGCTTTCTTT
CASSEIAGSEAFF
>NA|TRBJ1-1|NA|TRBV11-3
TGTGCCAGCAGCCAGAGGCGGAACACTGAAGCTTTCTTT
CASSQRRNTEAFF
>TRBD1|TRBJ2-6|NA|TRBV19
TGTGCCAGTAACGAGGGGACAGGGGCTGGGGCCAACGTCCTGACTTTC
CASNEGTGAGANVLTF
>NA|TRBJ1-6|NA|TRBV7-2
TGTGCCAGCAGCTTAGCTTGGGCTAATTCACCCCTCCACTTT
CASSLAWANSPLHF
>NA|TRBJ1-2|NA|TRBV2
TGTGCCAGCAGTGACGGGCAGTTACTAGCCGGCTACACCTTC
CASSDGQLLAGYTF
>NA|TRBJ2-3|NA|TRBV11-2
TGTGCCAGCAGCCCAGCAGATACGCAGTATTTT
CASSPADTQYF
>TRBD1|TRBJ2-3|NA|TRBV10-3
TGTGCCATCAGTCGGACAGGGGGCACAGATACGCAGTATTTT
CAISRTGGTDTQYF
>TRBD1|TRBJ1-3|once|TRBV19
TGTGCCAGTAGTGGCTCACGGACAGGCTCTGGAAACACCATATATTTT
CASSGSRTGSGNTIYF
>NA|TRBJ2-3|NA|TRBV5-6
TGTGCCGTGGGGCTACAGGGTATTATCGCAGATACGCAGTATTTT
CAVGLQGIIADTQYF
>NA|TRBJ2-5|NA|TRBV25-1
TGTGCCAGCAGTGGGAGGGTTTATGAGACCCAGTACTTC
CASSGRVYETQYF
>TRBD1|TRBJ2-7|NA|TRBV18
TGTGCCAGCTCACCACCAGGACAGGGGGGCCCCTACGAGCAGTACTTC
CASSPPGQGGPYEQYF
>TRBD1|TRBJ2-6|NA|TRBV9
TGTGCCAGCAGTGGGACAGGGGGCAACGGGGCCAACGTCCTGACTTTC
CASSGTGGNGANVLTF
>TRBD1|TRBJ2-1|NA|TRBV28
TGTGCCAGCAGCCCGGGACAGGGGGCGAATGAGCAGTTCTTC
CASSPGQGANEQFF
>TRBD2|TRBJ2-3|NA|TRBV6-6
TGTGCCAGCATCGAAGCTAGCGGGGGTACAGATACGCAGTATTTT
CASIEASGGTDTQYF
>NA|TRBJ2-5|NA|TRBV27
TGTGCCAGCAGCAAAAATCAAGAGACCCAGTACTTC
CASSKNQETQYF
>NA|TRBJ1-2|NA|TRBV21-1
TGTGCCAGCAGCAGTAGGGTAGGAGGGCCCCACTATGGCTACACCTTC
CASSSRVGGPHYGYTF
>NA|TRBJ1-6|NA|TRBV7-8
TGTGCCAGCAGCTTTCAGGACGGACCCTCACCCCTCCACTTT
CASSFQDGPSPLHF
>NA|TRBJ1-5|NA|TRBV19
TGTGCCAGTAGTATCTGGGGTAAGAGCAATCAGCCCCAGCATTTT
CASSIWGKSNQPQHF
>NA|TRBJ1-1|NA|TRBV2
TGTGCCAACCGAGGGGAGATGAACACTGAAGCTTTCTTT
CANRGEMNTEAFF
>TRBD2|TRBJ2-1|NA|TRBV7-2
TGTGCCAGCAGCTTAGTAGCAGCGGGGGGGAATGAGCAGTTCTTC
CASSLVAAGGNEQFF
>NA|TRBJ2-2|NA|TRBV5-1
TGCGCCAGCAGGCGGGACAGCGGGGCCGGGGAGCTGTTTTTT
CASRRDSGAGELFF
>NA|TRBJ1-6|NA|TRBV14
TGTGCCAGCAGCCAAGTTGTTGGGGGCCGCTCACCCCTCCACTTT
CASSQVVGGRSPLHF
>NA|TRBJ2-5|NA|TRBV7-2
TGTGCCAGCAGCACCTGGGGGGGCGAGACCCAGTACTTC
CASSTWGGETQYF
>NA|TRBJ2-5|NA|TRBV9
TGTGCCAGCAGCCCCTCCGGGGAGACCCAGTACTTC
CASSPSGETQYF
>NA|TRBJ1-3|NA|TRBV6-4
TGTGCCAGCAGTGGCCACCCAACAGGGCCCCCTGGAAACACCATATATTTT
CASSGHPTGPPGNTIYF
>NA|TRBJ2-3|NA|TRBV10-3
TGTGCCATCAGTAATCTGGGAGATACGCAGTATTTT
CAISNLGDTQYF
>NA|TRBJ1-1|NA|TRBV6-5
TGTGCCAGCAGTTTGGGCGGTTTCGGCACTGAAGCTTTCTTT
CASSLGGFGTEAFF
>TRBD1|TRBJ1-5|NA|TRBV6-5
TGTGCCAGCAGTGCACCGGGACAGGAATATCAGCCCCAGCATTTT
CASSAPGQEYQPQHF
>TRBD1|TRBJ1-1|once|TRBV6-4
TGTGCCAGCAGTGAATCAGGGGGGTTCACTGAAGCTTTCTTT
CASSESGGFTEAFF
>TRBD1|TRBJ2-5|NA|TRBV5-1
TGCGCCAGCAGCCGGGACAGAGGGGTGGAGACCCAGTACTTC
CASSRDRGVETQYF
>NA|TRBJ2-3|NA|TRBV19
TGTGCCAGTAGTATTCAGGGAACAGATACGCAGTATTTT
CASSIQGTDTQYF
>NA|TRBJ2-3|few|TRBV6-1
TGTGCCAGCAGTGAAGCGGGGGGAGATACGCAGTATTTT
CASSEAGGDTQYF
>NA|TRBJ1-6|NA|TRBV25-1
TGTGCCAGCAGTGAAAACACAGGGATACTTTCACCCCTCCACTTT
CASSENTGILSPLHF
>NA|TRBJ2-5|NA|TRBV7-9
TGTGCCAGCAGCTTAGCGGGATTAGAGACCCAGTACTTC
CASSLAGLETQYF
>NA|TRBJ1-3|NA|TRBV30
TGTGCCTGGACCCGCGGCGGAGGCTTCTCTGGAAACACCATATATTTT
CAWTRGGGFSGNTIYF
>TRBD1|TRBJ1-4|NA|TRBV6-1
TGTGCCAGCAGTGTGGGACAGGCTGCCTTAACTAATGAAAAACTGTTTTTT
CASSVGQAALTNEKLFF
>TRBD1|TRBJ2-5|NA|TRBV6-1
TGTGCCAGCAAGCCGGGACAGGGCTTTTTAGAGACCCAGTACTTC
CASKPGQGFLETQYF
>NA|TRBJ2-3|NA|TRBV6-5
TGTGCCAGCAGTTACTCCGGTCGCACAGATACGCAGTATTTT
CASSYSGRTDTQYF
>NA|TRBJ2-2|NA|TRBV11-3
TGTGCCAGCAGCTTTGGGCACGACAACACCGGGGAGCTGTTTTTT
CASSFGHDNTGELFF
>NA|TRBJ2-2|NA|TRBV4-1
TGCGCCAGCAGCCAAGATCCGTACACCGGGGAGCTGTTTTTT
CASSQDPYTGELFF